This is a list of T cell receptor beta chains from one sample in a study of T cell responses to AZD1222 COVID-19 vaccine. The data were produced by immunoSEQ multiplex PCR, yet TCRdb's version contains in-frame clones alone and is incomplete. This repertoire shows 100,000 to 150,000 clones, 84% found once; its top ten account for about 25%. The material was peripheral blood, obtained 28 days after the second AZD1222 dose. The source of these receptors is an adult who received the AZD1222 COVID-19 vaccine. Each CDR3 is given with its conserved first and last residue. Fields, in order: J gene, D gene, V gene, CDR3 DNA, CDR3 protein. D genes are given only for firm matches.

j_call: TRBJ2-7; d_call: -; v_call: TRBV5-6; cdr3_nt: TGTGCCAGCAGCCCCATTTATATCGCCTACGAGCAGTACTTC; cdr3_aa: CASSPIYIAYEQYF
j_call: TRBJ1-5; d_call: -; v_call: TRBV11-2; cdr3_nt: TGTGCCAGCAGCTCAGGGTCCCTCGGCGGGGATCAGCCCCAGCATTTT; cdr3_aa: CASSSGSLGGDQPQHF
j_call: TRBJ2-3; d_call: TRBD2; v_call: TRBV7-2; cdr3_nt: TGTGCCAGCAGCTTAGAAAGGACTAGCAAAACGCAGTATTTT; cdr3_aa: CASSLERTSKTQYF
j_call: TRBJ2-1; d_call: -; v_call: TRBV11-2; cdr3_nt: TGTGCCAGCAGCCCCGCCGAGGGGTACAATGAGCAGTTCTTC; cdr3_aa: CASSPAEGYNEQFF
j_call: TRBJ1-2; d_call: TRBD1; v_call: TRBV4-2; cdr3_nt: TGTGCCAGCAGCCAAGCCTCCAGGGGGCAAGGTGGCTACACCTTC; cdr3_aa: CASSQASRGQGGYTF
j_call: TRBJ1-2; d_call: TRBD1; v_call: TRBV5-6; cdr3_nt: TGTGCCAGCAGCGAGTTCAGGGGGCGGGGCTATGGCTACACCTTC; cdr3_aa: CASSEFRGRGYGYTF
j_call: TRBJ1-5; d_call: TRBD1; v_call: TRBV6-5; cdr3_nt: TGTGCCAGCAGATCGGGACAGGGTTGGAATCAGCCCCAGCATTTT; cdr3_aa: CASRSGQGWNQPQHF
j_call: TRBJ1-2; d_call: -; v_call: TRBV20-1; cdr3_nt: TGCAGTGCCACCCGGCCCTATGGCTACACCTTC; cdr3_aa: CSATRPYGYTF
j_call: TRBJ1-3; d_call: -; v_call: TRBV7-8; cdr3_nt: TGTGCCAGCAGCCCCACGGAGGGACCTGGAAACACCATATATTTT; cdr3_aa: CASSPTEGPGNTIYF
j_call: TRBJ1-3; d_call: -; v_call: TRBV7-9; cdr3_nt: TGTGCCAGCAGCTTATTAGGGTCGGGAAACACCATATATTTT; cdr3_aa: CASSLLGSGNTIYF